This is a list of T cell receptor beta chains from one sample in a study of blood T cells in healthy people across ages. TCRdb passed the 5' RACE reads through MiXCR, listing each CDR3 protein once. The sample lists about 1,800,000 distinct CDR3 sequences, 28% occurring once. The sequenced material came from blood. The receptors stem from a woman aged 25-40 years in good health. Each CDR3 is given with its conserved first and last residue. The order of the fields is clone size, J gene, V gene, D gene, CDR3 DNA, CDR3 protein. The D gene is left open where the match is weak. Not every row has a clone size; where given, it reads once, few, many or a size class.

-,TRBJ2-5,TRBV5-6,TRBD2,TGTGCCAGCAGCTTCCCCCCCGCCCTAGCGGGGCGCCAAGGGACCCAGTACTTC,CASSFPPALAGRQGTQYF
-,TRBJ2-1,TRBV20-1,TRBD1,TGCAGTGCTCCCGGGACAGGGTGGAATGAGCAGTTCTTC,CSAPGTGWNEQFF
few,TRBJ1-1,TRBV7-2,-,TGTGCCAGCAGCCCCTCACCCGCGAGGACTGAAGCTTTCTTT,CASSPSPARTEAFF
many,TRBJ2-1,TRBV12-3/TRBV12-4,-,TGTGCCAGCAGCTTAGTTAGCTACAATGAGCAGTTCTTC,CASSLVSYNEQFF
few,TRBJ2-5,TRBV7-7,-,TGTGCCAGCAGCTTACTTGTTGAAGAGACCCAGTACTTC,CASSLLVEETQYF
few,TRBJ1-5,TRBV25-1,-,TGTGCCAGCAGTGGTACCAGGGGCTCGCCCCAGCATTTT,CASSGTRGSPQHF
-,TRBJ2-3,TRBV15,-,TGTGCCACCAGCAGAAGGACAGGCACAGATACGCAGTATTTT,CATSRRTGTDTQYF
few,TRBJ1-2,TRBV28,-,TGTGCCAGCAACGTGGGGGGAAGTAACTATGGCTACACCTTC,CASNVGGSNYGYTF
-,TRBJ1-4,TRBV12-3/TRBV12-4,-,TGTGCCAGCCTGGGAGGGGGAAGTGAAAAACCGTTTTTT,CASLGGGSEKPFF
-,TRBJ1-1,TRBV6-2/TRBV6-3,-,TGTGCCAGCAGTTACTCGATCCGGGGTAGCACTGAAGCTTTCTTT,CASSYSIRGSTEAFF
-,TRBJ2-1,TRBV2,TRBD2,TGTGCCAGTGATTGGAGCGGGGGAAGGGGTGAGCAGTTCTTC,CASDWSGGRGEQFF
few,TRBJ2-3,TRBV5-1,-,TGCGCCAGCAGCTCCTTCAGGTATACGCAGTATTTT,CASSSFRYTQYF
-,TRBJ1-2,TRBV3-1,-,TGTGCCAGCAGCGAAAGAGAGGGCTACACCTTC,CASSEREGYTF
few,TRBJ1-1,TRBV5-1,-,TGCGCCAGCAGCTTGGAACGCTCAAACACTGAAGCTTTCTTT,CASSLERSNTEAFF
-,TRBJ2-6,TRBV3-1,-,TGTGCCAGCAGCCATGCCGCTCTGGGCAGGGGCTCTGGGGCCAACGTCCTGACTTTC,CASSHAALGRGSGANVLTF
-,TRBJ1-1,TRBV5-1,-,TGCGCCAGCAGTCCGGACCTAACCACTGAAGCTTTCTTT,CASSPDLTTEAFF
once,TRBJ2-7,TRBV29-1,TRBD1,TGCAGCGTTGGCGACAGGGTTGGTCCCCCGCAGTACTTC,CSVGDRVGPPQYF
many,TRBJ2-7,TRBV6-2/TRBV6-3,TRBD2,TGTGCCAGCAGTTACCGGCTAGCGGGTTCCTACGAGCAGTACTTC,CASSYRLAGSYEQYF
-,TRBJ2-1,TRBV5-1,TRBD2,TGCGCCAGCACCCTCACATTAGCGGGAGCAAATGAGCAGTTCTTC,CASTLTLAGANEQFF
few,TRBJ1-5,TRBV28,-,TGTGCCAGCAGTTTAAGGACCCTTTTTAATCAGCCCCAGCATTTT,CASSLRTLFNQPQHF
few,TRBJ2-7,TRBV29-1,TRBD1,TGCAGCGTGACCGGACAGGTATACGAGCAGTACTTC,CSVTGQVYEQYF
few,TRBJ2-7,TRBV7-2,TRBD2,TGTGCCAGCAGCCTAAGCGCCGGAGCGGGATTTCGCTATGAGCAGTACTTC,CASSLSAGAGFRYEQYF
many,TRBJ2-1,TRBV30,TRBD2,TGTGCCTGGAGTGTTCTAGCGGGAGGCCTCTACAATGAGCAGTTCTTC,CAWSVLAGGLYNEQFF
few,TRBJ1-1,TRBV18,-,TGTGCCAGCTCACCTCAATTCAACACTGAAGCTTTCTTT,CASSPQFNTEAFF
-,TRBJ2-3,TRBV9,-,TGTGCCAGCAGCGGCCTAGGGGTGGGGAATACGCAGTATTTT,CASSGLGVGNTQYF
-,TRBJ1-1,TRBV20-1,-,TGCAGTGCTAGGCAGGGGAGAGTTGAAGCTTTCTTT,CSARQGRVEAFF
few,TRBJ1-1,TRBV28,-,TGTGCCAGTTTGGGATGGAACACTGAAGCTTTCTTT,CASLGWNTEAFF
-,TRBJ2-5,TRBV7-2,TRBD1,TGTGCCAGCAGCTCAGGGACAGGGGAAGAACTAGAGACCCAGTACTTC,CASSSGTGEELETQYF
few,TRBJ2-1,TRBV10-3,-,TGTGCCATCAGCCAGGGATCTGAGCAGTTCTTC,CAISQGSEQFF
few,TRBJ2-5,TRBV6-6,TRBD1,TGTGCCAGCAGCACGACAGGGGGCGCGGAGACCCAGTACTTC,CASSTTGGAETQYF
-,TRBJ1-4,TRBV27,-,TGTGCCAGCCGCACAGGGATTTCGGAAAAACTGTTTTTT,CASRTGISEKLFF
-,TRBJ2-2,TRBV28,-,TGTGCCAGCAGTTTCCCCGACTTGAACACCGGGGAGCTGTTTTTT,CASSFPDLNTGELFF
-,TRBJ2-1,TRBV5-5,-,TGTGCCAGCAGCTTGTGGAACGGGATATACAATGAGCAGTTCTTC,CASSLWNGIYNEQFF
-,TRBJ1-5,TRBV12-3/TRBV12-4,TRBD1,TGTGCCAGCAGTTTAAGGGTACGGACAGGGAATAATCAGCCCCAGCATTTT,CASSLRVRTGNNQPQHF
few,TRBJ2-2,TRBV3-1,TRBD2,TGTGCCAGCAGCCGCGGCGGGAGCCGAACCGGGGAGCTGTTTTTT,CASSRGGSRTGELFF
many,TRBJ2-7,TRBV5-1,TRBD1,TGCGCCAGCACCACGGGACAGAGTATCCACGAGCAGTACTTC,CASTTGQSIHEQYF
-,TRBJ2-7,TRBV7-9,TRBD1,TGTGCCAGCAGCTTACTTGCTGGACAGGGGGGCTCCTACGAGCAGTACTTC,CASSLLAGQGGSYEQYF
once,TRBJ2-2,TRBV29-1,-,TGCAGTGCTTCCAACGGGGAGCTGTTTTTT,CSASNGELFF
-,TRBJ2-1,TRBV20-1,TRBD2,TGCAGTGCTCCCCTAGCGGGGGCCGGGGGCGAGCAGTTCTTC,CSAPLAGAGGEQFF
-,TRBJ2-7,TRBV11-2,-,TGTGCCAGCAGCCCCGGGGGACATTATAACGAGCAGTACTTC,CASSPGGHYNEQYF
-,TRBJ2-2,TRBV4-3,-,TGCGCCAGCAGCCAAGTCCTGCGCGGGGAGCTGTTTTTT,CASSQVLRGELFF
-,TRBJ1-1,TRBV5-1,-,TGCGCCAGCAGCTTCACATTCAGCCCAATGAACACTGAAGCTTTCTTT,CASSFTFSPMNTEAFF
-,TRBJ2-4,TRBV7-2,TRBD2,TGTGCCAGCAACGTATACTTACTAGCGGGAGATGAGTCCCCAGAGACCCGGTACTTC,CASNVYLLAGDESPETRYF
many,TRBJ2-7,TRBV7-2,-,TGTGCCAGCAGCTTAGAGTGGGCGGACTACGAGCAGTACTTC,CASSLEWADYEQYF
-,TRBJ2-7,TRBV12-3/TRBV12-4,-,TGTGCCGGCAGTTTATGGACTCCCTCCTACGAGCAGTACTTC,CAGSLWTPSYEQYF
-,TRBJ2-7,TRBV12-3/TRBV12-4,TRBD2,TGTGCCAGCAACTCCGGGCTAGCGGGAACCGAGCAGTACTTC,CASNSGLAGTEQYF
-,TRBJ2-3,TRBV12-3/TRBV12-4,-,TGTGCCTGCAGTTTAGAGGCAGGGGCCACAGATACGCAGTATTTT,CACSLEAGATDTQYF
-,TRBJ2-7,TRBV20-1,TRBD2,TGCAGTGCCAGCGGGGGGCGTAGCTCCTACGAGCAGTACTTC,CSASGGRSSYEQYF
few,TRBJ2-1,TRBV29-1,TRBD2,TGCAGCGTTGAGGGCCTAGCGGGATACAATGAGCAGTTCTTC,CSVEGLAGYNEQFF
once,TRBJ2-1,TRBV30,-,TGTGCCTGGAGTGTAAGCCTTTACAATGAGCAGTTCTTC,CAWSVSLYNEQFF